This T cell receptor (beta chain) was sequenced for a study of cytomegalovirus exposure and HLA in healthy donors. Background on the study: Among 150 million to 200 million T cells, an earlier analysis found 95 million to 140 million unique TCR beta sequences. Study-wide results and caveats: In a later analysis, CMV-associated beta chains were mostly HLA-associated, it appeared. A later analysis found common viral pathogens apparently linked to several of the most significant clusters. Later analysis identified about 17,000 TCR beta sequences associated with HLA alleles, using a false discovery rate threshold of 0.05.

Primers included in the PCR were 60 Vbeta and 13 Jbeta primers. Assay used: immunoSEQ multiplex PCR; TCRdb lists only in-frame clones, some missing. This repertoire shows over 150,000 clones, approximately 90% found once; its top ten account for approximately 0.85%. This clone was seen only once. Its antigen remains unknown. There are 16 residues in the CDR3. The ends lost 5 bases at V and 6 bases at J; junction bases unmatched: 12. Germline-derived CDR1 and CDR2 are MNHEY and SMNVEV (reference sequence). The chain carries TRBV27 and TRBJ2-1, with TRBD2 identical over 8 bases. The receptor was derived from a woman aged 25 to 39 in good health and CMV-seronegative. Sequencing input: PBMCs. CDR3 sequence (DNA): TGTGCCAGCAGTCCGTGGGAGCGGGGGCCTTCCAATGAGCAGTTCTTC. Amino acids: CASSPWERGPSNEQFF.